This T cell receptor beta chain was captured in a study of response to subunit inactivated influenza vaccine. TCRdb passed the RT-PCR reads through MiXCR, listing each CDR3 protein once. The table includes 550,000 to 800,000 distinct CDR3 sequences, approximately 15% detected once. The CDR3 extends over 12 amino acids. The germline CDR1 and CDR2 sequences are KGHDR and SFDVKD. V was pared by 10 bases and J by 5 bases, with 0 bases of the junction left unmatched. The genes are TRBV24-1 and TRBJ2-1; 11 bases agree with TRBD2. This sample comprised PBMCs from blood, obtained about 14 days before vaccination. The source is a man aged 45-65 years who received an inactivated influenza vaccine. DNA for the CDR3: TGTGCCACGACTAGCGGGGACAATGAGCAGTTCTTC. This sequence encodes CATTSGDNEQFF.